Following are 8 T cell receptor beta chains from one sample sequenced in a study of blood T cell repertoires in COVID-19. Clones were sequenced by immunoSEQ multiplex PCR, and TCRdb holds only the in-frame ones, with some missing. The data contain some 110,000 clones, approximately 90% of them singletons. What was sequenced was peripheral blood. Every receptor here comes from a man aged 50-60 years with COVID-19, enrolled during active disease.

V and J are TRBV7-9 and TRBJ1-1; D is unresolved. Trimming took 5 bases from V and 0 from J, leaving 13 bases between them. This CDR3 spans 15 amino acids. Germline loops: CDR1 SEHNR, CDR2 FQNEAQ (reference sequence). The CDR3 is CASSPRLFMNTEAFF. CDR3 bases: TGTGCCAGCAGCCCGCGACTCTTCATGAACACTGAAGCTTTCTTT.

In DNA, the CDR3 is TGTGCCACCAGCACCGGGACTAGCGGGATAAATGAGCAGTTCTTC. Its translation is CATSTGTSGINEQFF. This chain joins TRBV15 and TRBJ2-1, with 13 bases identical to TRBD2. The CDR3 covers 15 residues. CDR1 LNHNV and CDR2 YYDKDF come from the germline V gene (reference sequence). The ends lost 4 bases at V and 7 bases at J; junction bases unmatched: 4.

V gene TRBV2 combines with J gene TRBJ2-3, with 9 nucleotides matching TRBD2. This CDR3 comprises 17 residues. V lost 1 base to trimming and J lost 3 bases; unmatched junction nucleotides: 8. Looked up from germline, CDR1 is SNHLY and CDR2 is FYNNEI. CDR3 sequence (DNA): TGTGCCAGCAGTGAAGAGGTGGCGGGAGGGAGGACAGATACGCAGTATTTT. Protein: CASSEEVAGGRTDTQYF.

This sequence joins TRBV25-1 and TRBJ1-1, with a weak D call TRBD1 (6 bases). The germline V and J ends were trimmed by 6 bases and 0 bases, with 8 bases remaining between them. Germline V gene lookup returns CDR1 MGHDK and CDR2 SYGVNS. The CDR3 loop spans 13 amino acids. The CDR3 DNA reads as TGTGCCAGCAGCGGGACATTGAACACTGAAGCTTTCTTT. Its protein product is CASSGTLNTEAFF. The complete variable domain, with remaining parts taken from reference TRBV25-1 and TRBJ1-1, reads EADIYQTPRYLVIGTGKKITLECSQTMGHDKMYWYQQDPGMELHLIHYSYGVNSTEKGDLSSESTVSRIRTEHFPLTLESARPSHTSQYLCASSGTLNTEAFFGQGTRLTVV.

This chain connects TRBV7-2 to TRBJ1-3; D might be TRBD1 (6 bases). Germline CDR1 SGHTA, CDR2 FQGNSA. With 0 bases removed from V and 1 base from J, the gap between germline ends came to 7 bases. CDR3 size: 15 residues. The CDR3 region is CASSLADSSGNTIYF. In nucleotides, the CDR3 is TGTGCCAGCAGCTTAGCGGACAGTTCTGGAAACACCATATATTTT.

The CDR3 nucleotides read TGCGCCAGCAGTGCACTAGCGGGGGTCTACGAGCAGTACGTC. Residues: CASSALAGVYEQYV. The chain links TRBV10-2 to TRBJ2-7; 11 bases match TRBD2. The CDR3 sequence is 14 residues long. Germline V gene data show CDR1 as WSHSY and CDR2 as SAAADI. With V trimmed by 4 bases and J by 3 bases, 2 bases remained unmatched.

V and J are TRBV18 and TRBJ2-7; TRBD1 agrees at 7 bases. There are 13 residues in the CDR3. The ends lost 6 bases at V and 3 bases at J; junction bases unmatched: 5. Germline V gene data show CDR1 as KGHSH and CDR2 as LQKENI. CDR3 DNA: TGTGCCAGCTCCCAAGGACAGGACTACGAGCAGTACGTC. Translated: CASSQGQDYEQYV.

The V call is TRBV6-5, the J call TRBJ2-7; 9 bases map to TRBD1. Germline V gene sequence: CDR1 MNHEY, CDR2 SVGAGI. The CDR3 runs to 15 residues. V lost 6 bases, J lost 6 bases, and 12 bases stayed unmatched. The CDR3 sequence is CASSQSPDRGGEQYF. CDR3 nucleotides: TGTGCCAGCAGCCAAAGTCCGGACAGGGGAGGCGAGCAGTACTTC.